The clone carrying this T cell receptor (beta chain) was detected a few times. Its antigen remains unidentified. V was pared by 6 bases and J by 8 bases, with 15 bases between. Germline CDR1 and CDR2: MGHDK and SYGVNS. CDR3 length: 13 residues. Staining for CD45RO/CCR7/CD25/CD127/CD95/CD27 allowed sorting of CD4+ naive, central memory, regulatory and stem cell-like memory cells. The data are from a study of beta chain features in type 1 diabetes. General observations from the study: The study found fewer insertions and more deletions at VDJ junctions in type 1 diabetes patients. In the patient group, naive, central memory and Treg TCRB repertoires seemed more alike than in the healthy donor group. In all four CD4+ subsets, TCRB CDR3 length was significantly, moderately reduced in type 1 diabetes.

The authors reverse transcribed all of the isolated RNA, so sequencing captured expressed TCRB transcripts. Around 3.7 million reads was the average for naive, central memory and regulatory T cell samples. Measured with immunoSEQ multiplex PCR; TCRdb has only the in-frame clones, and not every one. The sample includes almost 350,000 clones, approximately 9.9% of them seen just once. The origin of this receptor is a man under 40 with type 1 diabetes. The chain uses TRBV25-1 and TRBJ2-3; maybe TRBD2 (6 bases). The source material was central memory CD4+ T cells from blood. As DNA, the CDR3 is TGTGCCAGCAGACGGGACTCTATCGGTACGCAGTATTTT. Translation gives CASRRDSIGTQYF.